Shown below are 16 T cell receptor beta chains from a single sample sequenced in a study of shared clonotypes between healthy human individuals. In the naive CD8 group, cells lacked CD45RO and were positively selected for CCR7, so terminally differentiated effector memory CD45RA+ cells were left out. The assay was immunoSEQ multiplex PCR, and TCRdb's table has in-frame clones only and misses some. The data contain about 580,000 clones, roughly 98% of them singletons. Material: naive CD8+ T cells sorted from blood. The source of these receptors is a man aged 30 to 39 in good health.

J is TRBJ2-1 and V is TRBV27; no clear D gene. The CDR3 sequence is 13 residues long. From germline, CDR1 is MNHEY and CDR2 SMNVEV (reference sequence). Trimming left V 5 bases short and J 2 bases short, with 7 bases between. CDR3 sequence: CASSIGTYNEQFF. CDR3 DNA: TGTGCCAGCAGTATTGGGACCTACAATGAGCAGTTCTTC.

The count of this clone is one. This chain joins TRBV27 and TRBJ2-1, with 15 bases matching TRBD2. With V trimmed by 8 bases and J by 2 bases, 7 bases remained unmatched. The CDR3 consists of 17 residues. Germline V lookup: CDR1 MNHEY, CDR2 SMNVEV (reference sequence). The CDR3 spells CASQTGTSGRTYNEQFF. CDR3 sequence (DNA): TGTGCCAGCCAAACCGGGACTAGCGGGAGGACCTACAATGAGCAGTTCTTC.

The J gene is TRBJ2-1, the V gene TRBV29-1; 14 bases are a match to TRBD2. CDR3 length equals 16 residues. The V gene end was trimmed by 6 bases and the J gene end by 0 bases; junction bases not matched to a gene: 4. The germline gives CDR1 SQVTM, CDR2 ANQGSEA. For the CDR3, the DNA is TGCAGCGTCCTCGGGACTAGCGGGAGCTCCTACAATGAGCAGTTCTTC. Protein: CSVLGTSGSSYNEQFF.

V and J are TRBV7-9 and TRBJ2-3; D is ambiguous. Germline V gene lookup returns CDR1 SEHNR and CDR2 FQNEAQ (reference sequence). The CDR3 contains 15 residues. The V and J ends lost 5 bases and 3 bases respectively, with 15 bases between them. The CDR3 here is CASSLQALRTDTQYF. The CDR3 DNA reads TGTGCCAGCAGCCTGCAGGCGCTCAGGACAGATACGCAGTATTTT.

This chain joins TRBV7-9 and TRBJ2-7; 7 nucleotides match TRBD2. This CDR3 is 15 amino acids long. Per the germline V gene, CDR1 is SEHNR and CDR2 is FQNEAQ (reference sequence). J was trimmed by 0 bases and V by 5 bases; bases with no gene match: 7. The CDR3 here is CASSPLAVSSYEQYF. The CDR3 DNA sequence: TGTGCCAGCAGCCCTCTAGCGGTGAGCTCCTACGAGCAGTACTTC.

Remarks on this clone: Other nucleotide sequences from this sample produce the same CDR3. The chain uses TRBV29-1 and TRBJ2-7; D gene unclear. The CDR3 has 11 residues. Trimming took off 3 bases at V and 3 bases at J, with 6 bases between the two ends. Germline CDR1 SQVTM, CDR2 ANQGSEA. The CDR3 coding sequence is TGCAGCGTTGATACGGGCTACGAGCAGTACTTC. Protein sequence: CSVDTGYEQYF.

Written as DNA, the CDR3 is TGCGCCAGCAGCCCTCCGCGGAGCGGGAGGGCCGACTACAATGAGCAGTTCTTC. Its protein product is CASSPPRSGRADYNEQFF. The genes are TRBV5-1 and TRBJ2-1, with TRBD2 matching 10 bases. The germline CDR1 and CDR2 sequences are SGHRS and YFSETQ. This CDR3 is 18 amino acids long. Germline trimming cut 4 bases from V and 3 bases from J; bases unmatched to any gene: 13.

The CDR3 DNA reads TGTGCCAGCAGCCCCACCGGCAGGGCCAATCAGCCCCAGCATTTT. Translation gives CASSPTGRANQPQHF. V usage is TRBV5-4 and J usage is TRBJ1-5; tentative D call: TRBD1 (5 bases). The CDR3 extends over 15 amino acids. V lost 4 bases to trimming and J lost 3 bases, with 14 bases between them. CDR1 SGHNT and CDR2 YYREEE come from the germline V gene (reference sequence).

This chain's CDR3 is CASRAGGPSNEQFF. In DNA, the CDR3 is TGTGCCAGCAGAGCGGGAGGGCCCTCGAATGAGCAGTTCTTC. This chain links TRBV27 with TRBJ2-1, with TRBD2 matching 10 bases. Germline CDR1 is MNHEY and CDR2 is SMNVEV (reference sequence). The CDR3 runs to 14 residues. V gave up 6 bases and J gave up 7 bases; unmatched junction bases: 6.

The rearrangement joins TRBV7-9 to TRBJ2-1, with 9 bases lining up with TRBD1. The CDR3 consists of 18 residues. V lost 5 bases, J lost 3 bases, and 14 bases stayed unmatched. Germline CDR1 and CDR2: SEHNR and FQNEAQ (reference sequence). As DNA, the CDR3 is TGTGCCAGCAGCCTTACCGGGACAGGGCCACCCCTCTACAATGAGCAGTTCTTC. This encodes CASSLTGTGPPLYNEQFF.

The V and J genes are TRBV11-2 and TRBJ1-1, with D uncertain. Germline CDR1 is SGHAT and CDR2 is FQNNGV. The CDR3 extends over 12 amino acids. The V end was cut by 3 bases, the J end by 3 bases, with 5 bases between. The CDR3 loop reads CASSFGDTEAFF. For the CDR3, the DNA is TGTGCCAGCAGCTTTGGGGACACTGAAGCTTTCTTT.

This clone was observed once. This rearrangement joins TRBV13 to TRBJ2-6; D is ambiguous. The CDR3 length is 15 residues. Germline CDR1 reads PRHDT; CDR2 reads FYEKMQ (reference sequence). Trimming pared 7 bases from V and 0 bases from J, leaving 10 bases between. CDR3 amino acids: CASKLISSGANVLTF. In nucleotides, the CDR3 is TGTGCCAGCAAGCTGATAAGCTCTGGGGCCAACGTCCTGACTTTC.

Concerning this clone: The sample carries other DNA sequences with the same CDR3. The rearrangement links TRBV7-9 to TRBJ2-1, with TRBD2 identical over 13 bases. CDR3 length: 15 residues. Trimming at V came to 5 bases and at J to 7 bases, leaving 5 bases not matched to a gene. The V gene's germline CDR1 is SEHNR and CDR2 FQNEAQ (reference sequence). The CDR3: CASSLLAGGRNEQFF. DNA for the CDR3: TGTGCCAGCAGCCTACTAGCGGGAGGGCGGAATGAGCAGTTCTTC.

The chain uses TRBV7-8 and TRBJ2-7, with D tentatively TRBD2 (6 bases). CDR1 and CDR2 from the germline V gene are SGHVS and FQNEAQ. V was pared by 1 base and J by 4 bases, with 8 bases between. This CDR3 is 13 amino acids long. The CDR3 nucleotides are TGTGCCAGCAGCTTAGATCGGGGGTACGAGCAGTACTTC. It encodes CASSLDRGYEQYF.

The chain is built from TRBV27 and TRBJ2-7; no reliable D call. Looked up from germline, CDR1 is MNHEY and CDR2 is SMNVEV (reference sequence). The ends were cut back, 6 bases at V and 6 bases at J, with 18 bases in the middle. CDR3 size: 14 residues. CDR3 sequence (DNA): TGTGCCAGCAGCCTCGCTAGGGATAGAGGCGAGCAGTACTTC. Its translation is CASSLARDRGEQYF.

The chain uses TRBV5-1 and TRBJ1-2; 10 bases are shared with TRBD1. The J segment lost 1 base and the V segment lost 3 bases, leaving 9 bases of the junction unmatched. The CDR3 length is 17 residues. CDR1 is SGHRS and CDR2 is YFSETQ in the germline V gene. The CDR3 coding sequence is TGCGCCAGCAGCTCGACCGGGACAGGGGTTGGTAACTATGGCTACACCTTC. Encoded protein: CASSSTGTGVGNYGYTF.